This T cell receptor beta chain is drawn from a study of cytomegalovirus exposure and HLA in healthy donors. Study findings and constraints: Researchers reported that a few CMV-associated chains were confirmed in vitro as CMV antigen-specific.

Germline V CDR1 and CDR2: SGHVS, FQNEAQ. CDR3 length: 16 amino acids. With V trimmed by 3 bases and J by 7 bases, 11 bases remained unmatched. The study ran its PCR with 60 Vbeta and 13 Jbeta primers. Produced via immunoSEQ multiplex PCR; TCRdb's table is partial and in-frame only. The sample lists 130,000 or so clones; roughly 80% were seen once. Of note for this clone: Its antigen remains unknown.

The specimen was PBMCs. The source of this sequence is a female donor in good health and CMV-seronegative. The chain carries TRBV7-8 and TRBJ2-7, with 11 bases lining up with TRBD2. As DNA, the CDR3 is TGTGCCAGCAGCTTCGGCCCCACTAGCGGGAGTTTTGAGCAGTACTTC. Protein: CASSFGPTSGSFEQYF.